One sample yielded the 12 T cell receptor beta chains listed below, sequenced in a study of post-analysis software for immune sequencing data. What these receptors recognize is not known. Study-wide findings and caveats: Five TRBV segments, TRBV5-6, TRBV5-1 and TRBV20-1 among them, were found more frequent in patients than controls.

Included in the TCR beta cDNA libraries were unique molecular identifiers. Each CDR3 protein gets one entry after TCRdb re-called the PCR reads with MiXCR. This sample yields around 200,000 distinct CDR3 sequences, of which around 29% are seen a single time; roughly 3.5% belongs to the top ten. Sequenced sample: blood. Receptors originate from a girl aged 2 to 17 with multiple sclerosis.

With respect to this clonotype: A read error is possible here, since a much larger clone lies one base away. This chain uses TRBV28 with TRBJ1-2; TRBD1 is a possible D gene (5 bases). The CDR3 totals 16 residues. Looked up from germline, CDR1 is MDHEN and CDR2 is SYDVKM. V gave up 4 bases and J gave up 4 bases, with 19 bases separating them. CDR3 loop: CASSSLDGPRGYGYTF. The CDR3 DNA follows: TGTGCCAGCAGTTCTCTCGACGGGCCGAGGGGCTATGGCTACACCTTC.

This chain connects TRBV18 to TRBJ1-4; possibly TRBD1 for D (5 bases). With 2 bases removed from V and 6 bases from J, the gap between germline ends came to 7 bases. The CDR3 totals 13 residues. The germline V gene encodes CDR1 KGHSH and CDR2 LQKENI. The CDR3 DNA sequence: TGTGCCAGCTCACCAGGGGCCGATGAAAAACTGTTTTTT. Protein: CASSPGADEKLFF. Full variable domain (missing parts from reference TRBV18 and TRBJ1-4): NAGVMQNPRHLVRRRGQEARLRCSPMKGHSHVYWYRQLPEEGLKFMVYLQKENIIDESGMPKERFSAEFPKEGPSILRIQQVVRGDSAAYFCASSPGADEKLFFGSGTQLSVL.

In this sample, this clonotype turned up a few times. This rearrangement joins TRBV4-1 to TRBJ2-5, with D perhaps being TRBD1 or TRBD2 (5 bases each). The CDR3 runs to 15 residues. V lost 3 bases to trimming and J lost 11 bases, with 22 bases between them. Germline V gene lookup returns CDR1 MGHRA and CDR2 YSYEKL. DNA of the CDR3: TGCGCCAGCAGCCACCTCCCGGGGCAGCTCAATGAGCAGTACTTC. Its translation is CASSHLPGQLNEQYF.

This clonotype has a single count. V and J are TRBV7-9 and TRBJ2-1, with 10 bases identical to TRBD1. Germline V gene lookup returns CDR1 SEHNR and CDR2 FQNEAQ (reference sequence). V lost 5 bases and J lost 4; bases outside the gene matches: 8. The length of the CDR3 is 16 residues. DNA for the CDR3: TGTGCCAGCAGCATCGGGACAGGGGTCAAATACAATGAGCAGTTCTTC. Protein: CASSIGTGVKYNEQFF.

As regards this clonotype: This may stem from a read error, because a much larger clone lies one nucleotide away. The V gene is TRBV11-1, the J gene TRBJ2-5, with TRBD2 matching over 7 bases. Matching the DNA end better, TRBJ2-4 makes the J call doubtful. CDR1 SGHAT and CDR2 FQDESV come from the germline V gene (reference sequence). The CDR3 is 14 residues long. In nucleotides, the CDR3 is TGTGCCAGCAGCGATCCGGGACTACGAAACATTCAGTACTTC. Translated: CASSDPGLRNIQYF.

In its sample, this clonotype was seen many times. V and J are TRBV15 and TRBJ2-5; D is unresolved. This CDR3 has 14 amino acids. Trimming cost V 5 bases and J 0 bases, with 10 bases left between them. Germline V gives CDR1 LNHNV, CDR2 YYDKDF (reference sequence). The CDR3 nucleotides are TGTGCCACCAGCGGGGTCCCGTACCAAGAGACCCAGTACTTC. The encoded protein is CATSGVPYQETQYF. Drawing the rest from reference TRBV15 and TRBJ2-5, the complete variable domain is DAMVIQNPRYQVTQFGKPVTLSCSQTLNHNVMYWYQQKSSQAPKLLFHYYDKDFNNEADTPDNFQSRRPNTSFCFLDIRSPGLGDTAMYLCATSGVPYQETQYFGPGTRLLVL.

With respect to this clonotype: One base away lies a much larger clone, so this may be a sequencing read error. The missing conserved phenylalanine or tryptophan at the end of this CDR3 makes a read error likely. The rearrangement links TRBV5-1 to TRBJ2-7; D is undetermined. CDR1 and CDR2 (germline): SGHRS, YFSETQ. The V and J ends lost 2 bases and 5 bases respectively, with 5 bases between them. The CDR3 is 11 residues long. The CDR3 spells CASSFGNEQYC. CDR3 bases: TGCGCCAGCAGCTTTGGTAACGAGCAGTACTGC.

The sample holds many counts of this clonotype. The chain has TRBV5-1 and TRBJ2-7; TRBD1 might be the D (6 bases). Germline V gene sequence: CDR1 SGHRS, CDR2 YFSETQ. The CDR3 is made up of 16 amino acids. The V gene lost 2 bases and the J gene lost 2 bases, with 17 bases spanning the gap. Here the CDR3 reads CASSLTTGTPTYEQYF. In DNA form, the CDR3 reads TGCGCCAGCAGCTTAACAACCGGGACACCCACCTACGAGCAGTACTTC.

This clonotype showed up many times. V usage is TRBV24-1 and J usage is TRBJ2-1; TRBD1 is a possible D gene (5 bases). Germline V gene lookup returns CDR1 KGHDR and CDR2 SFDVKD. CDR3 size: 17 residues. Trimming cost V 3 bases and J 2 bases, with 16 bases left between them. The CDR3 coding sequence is TGTGCCACCAGTGATCCCAGGGCGAGTACCCCCTACAATGAGCAGTTCTTC. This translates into CATSDPRASTPYNEQFF.

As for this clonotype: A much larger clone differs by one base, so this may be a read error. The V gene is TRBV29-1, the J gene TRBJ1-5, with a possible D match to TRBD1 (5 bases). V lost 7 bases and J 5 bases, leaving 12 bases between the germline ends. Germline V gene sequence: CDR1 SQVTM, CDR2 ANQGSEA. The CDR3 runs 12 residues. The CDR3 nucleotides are TGCAGCGCTAAGAGAGGGGATCAGCCCCAGCATTTT. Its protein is CSAKRGDQPQHF.

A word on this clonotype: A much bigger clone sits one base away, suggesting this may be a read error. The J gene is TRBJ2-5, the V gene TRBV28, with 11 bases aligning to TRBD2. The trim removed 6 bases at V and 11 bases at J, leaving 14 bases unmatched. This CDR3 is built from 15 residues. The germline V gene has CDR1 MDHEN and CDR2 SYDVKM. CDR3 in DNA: TGTGCCAGCAGGGAAATAGCGGGAGGGCGGGATGAGCAGTACTTC. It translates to CASREIAGGRDEQYF.

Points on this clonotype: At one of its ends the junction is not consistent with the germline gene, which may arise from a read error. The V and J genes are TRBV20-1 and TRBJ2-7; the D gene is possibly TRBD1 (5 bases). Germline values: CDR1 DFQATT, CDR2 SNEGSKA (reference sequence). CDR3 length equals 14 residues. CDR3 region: CSARSGKGSCEQYF. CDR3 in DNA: TGCAGTGCTAGATCAGGGAAGGGGTCCTGCGAGCAGTACTTC.